The present TCR beta chain was sequenced within a study of blood T cell repertoires in COVID-19. Across the whole study: Specimens from acute and convalescent COVID-19 originated in the United States, Italy and Spain.

The V gene's germline CDR1 is WSHSY and CDR2 SAAADI. V shed 5 bases and J shed 7 bases, with 12 bases lying between them. The CDR3 covers 12 residues. The method was immunoSEQ multiplex PCR; TCRdb's version includes in-frame clones alone and lacks a portion of them. This repertoire shows around 30,000 clones, 75% to 90% found once; its top ten account for 7% to 7.5%. This rearrangement joins TRBV10-2 to TRBJ2-7; possibly TRBD2 for D (6 bases). The specimen was peripheral blood. This clonotype was sampled from a human donor in a cohort sampled during active COVID-19. The CDR3 nucleotides read TGCGCCAGCAGTCGAGCGGGTGGGGAGCAGTACTTC. As protein: CASSRAGGEQYF.